This TCR beta chain was sequenced for a study of control samples from healthy donors and cancer patients. The CDR3 covers 14 residues. The germline V gene encodes CDR1 LNHDA and CDR2 SQIVND (reference sequence). V lost 4 bases, J lost 2 bases, and 2 bases stayed unmatched. This clone was detected once. This table comes from immunoSEQ multiplex PCR, and its TCRdb copy is limited to in-frame clones, with some not included. The repertoire holds 170,000 or so clones, with approximately 95% as singletons. This chain joins TRBV19 and TRBJ2-7; the match to TRBD2 covers 10 bases. This clonotype was obtained from a man in his late teens or twenties in good health. The source material was blood. The CDR3 sequence: CASSRAGGTYEQYF. CDR3 in DNA: TGTGCCAGTAGTAGAGCGGGGGGGACCTACGAGCAGTACTTC.